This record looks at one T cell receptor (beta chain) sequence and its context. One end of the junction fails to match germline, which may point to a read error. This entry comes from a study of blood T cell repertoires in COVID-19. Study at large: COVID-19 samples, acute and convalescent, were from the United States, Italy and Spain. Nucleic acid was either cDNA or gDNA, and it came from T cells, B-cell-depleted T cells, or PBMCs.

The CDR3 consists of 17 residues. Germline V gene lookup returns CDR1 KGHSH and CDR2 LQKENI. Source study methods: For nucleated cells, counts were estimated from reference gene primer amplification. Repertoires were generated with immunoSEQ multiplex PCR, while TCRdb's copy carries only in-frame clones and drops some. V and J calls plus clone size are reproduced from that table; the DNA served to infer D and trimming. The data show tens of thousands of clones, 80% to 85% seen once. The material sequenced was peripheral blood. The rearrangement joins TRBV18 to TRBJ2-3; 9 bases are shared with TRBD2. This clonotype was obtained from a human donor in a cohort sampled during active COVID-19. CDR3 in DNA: TGTGCCAGCTCCCCACCCGGTGCGGCGGGGGGGCTCGGTACGCAGTATTTT. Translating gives CASSPPGAAGGLGTQYF. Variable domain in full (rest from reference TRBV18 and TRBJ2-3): NAGVMQNPRHLVRRRGQEARLRCSPMKGHSHVYWYRQLPEEGLKFMVYLQKENIIDESGMPKERFSAEFPKEGPSILRIQQVVRGDSAAYFCASSPPGAAGGLGTQYFGPGTRLTVL.